The 26 T cell receptor beta chains below come from one sample, sequenced in a study of T-cell memory formation after mild COVID-19. TCRdb processed the 5' RACE reads anew with MiXCR; each CDR3 protein has one entry. This table has hundreds of thousands of distinct CDR3 sequences, 20% to 25% appearing once. The sequenced material came from PBMCs or a T cell subset sorted from them (not recorded which). The receptors originated from an adult woman who had mild COVID-19 (a few samples of this study predate the infection). Cell type and time point are not known.

The chain combines TRBV6-5 with TRBJ2-1; D is unclear. CDR1 MNHEY and CDR2 SVGAGI come from the germline V gene. V was shortened by 6 bases and J by 5 bases, with 20 bases between the two germline ends. This CDR3 has 16 amino acids. This chain's CDR3 is CASSQPTRSSNNEQFF. The CDR3, as DNA: TGTGCCAGCAGCCAACCTACTCGGAGTTCCAACAATGAGCAGTTCTTC.

The rearrangement links TRBV12-3 or TRBV12-4 to TRBJ2-1, with D perhaps matching TRBD2 (6 bases). The CDR3 covers 15 residues. Trimming removed 3 bases at V and 6 bases at J, with 15 bases between. The CDR3 loop is CASSFAGLGPNEQFF. In nucleotides, the CDR3 is TGTGCCAGCAGTTTCGCGGGACTGGGACCCAATGAGCAGTTCTTC.

The J gene is TRBJ1-3, the V gene TRBV12-3 or TRBV12-4, with D unresolved. The V and J ends lost 6 bases and 0 bases respectively, with 12 bases between them. The CDR3 extends over 15 amino acids. The CDR3 region is CASRPRRASGNTIYF. The DNA of the CDR3 is TGTGCCAGCAGGCCTAGACGGGCCTCTGGAAACACCATATATTTT.

The chain links TRBV10-3 to TRBJ2-3; D possibly corresponds to TRBD1 (5 bases). Germline CDR1 is ENHRY and CDR2 is SYGVKD. The CDR3 length is 12 residues. The V end was cut by 7 bases, the J end by 5 bases, with 10 bases between. The CDR3 coding sequence is TGTGCCATCATTTACAGGTTAGATACGCAGTATTTT. Protein sequence: CAIIYRLDTQYF.

CDR3 nucleotides: TGTGCCAGTAGTGCTTCCGGGACGCCCAGCTCTGGAAACACCATATATTTT. It is translated as CASSASGTPSSGNTIYF. The chain recombines TRBV19 with TRBJ1-3, with D tentatively TRBD1 (5 bases). The germline gives CDR1 LNHDA, CDR2 SQIVND (reference sequence). CDR3 length: 17 amino acids. V was pared by 5 bases and J by 0 bases, with 17 bases between.

The V and J genes are TRBV12-3 or TRBV12-4 and TRBJ2-1; D assignment may be TRBD1 or TRBD2 (5 bases each). The ends were cut back, 10 bases at V and 6 bases at J, with 19 bases in the middle. The CDR3 loop spans 14 amino acids. The CDR3 DNA follows: TGTGCCATTGGCAGGGACCGGAGTATCAATGAGCAGTTCTTC. Translated: CAIGRDRSINEQFF.

The gene calls are TRBV19 and TRBJ1-2; 8 nucleotides line up with TRBD1. The CDR3 is 14 residues long. Germline CDR1 is LNHDA and CDR2 is SQIVND (reference sequence). Trimming at V came to 3 bases and at J to 5 bases, leaving 5 bases not matched to a gene. The chain's CDR3 is CASSIGTGAYGYTF. The CDR3 DNA follows: TGTGCCAGTAGTATTGGGACAGGAGCTTATGGCTACACCTTC.

The rearrangement links TRBV5-1 to TRBJ2-7, with 9 bases that match TRBD2. V was pared by 4 bases and J by 3 bases, with 5 bases of the junction left unmatched. The germline V gene has CDR1 SGHRS and CDR2 YFSETQ. The CDR3 is 14 amino acids. The CDR3 sequence is CASSTASGNYEQYF. DNA of the CDR3: TGCGCCAGCAGCACCGCTAGCGGGAACTACGAGCAGTACTTC.

This clonotype showed up just a few times. CDR3 sequence (DNA): TGTGCCAGCAGCCCAATGGACAGAATGAACACTGAAGCTTTCTTT. Its protein is CASSPMDRMNTEAFF. The chain joins TRBV4-2 to TRBJ1-1, with D possibly matching TRBD1 (6 bases). Looked up from germline, CDR1 is LGHNA and CDR2 is YNFKEQ. The V end lost 4 bases, the J end lost 0 bases, and 12 bases lay between the germline ends. The CDR3 runs to 15 residues.

This clonotype was picked up a small number of times. Here the CDR3 reads CASSVGDQPQHF. DNA of the CDR3: TGTGCCAGCTCCGTCGGCGATCAGCCCCAGCATTTT. The V call is TRBV6-2 or TRBV6-3, the J call TRBJ1-5; D ambiguous. CDR3 length: 12 amino acids. Trimming removed 8 bases from V and 5 bases from J, with 10 bases in between. Germline V lookup: CDR1 MNHEY, CDR2 SVGEGT.

The chain employs TRBV5-6 and TRBJ2-5; 8 bases match TRBD2. Germline values: CDR1 SGHDT, CDR2 YYEEEE. The CDR3 is made up of 15 amino acids. Trimming at V came to 0 bases and at J to 0 bases, leaving 1 base not matched to a gene. The CDR3 coding sequence is TGTGCCAGCAGCTTGGGACTAGCGTACCAAGAGACCCAGTACTTC. Its protein is CASSLGLAYQETQYF.

With regard to this clonotype: An end of the junction does not agree with germline; a read error may underlie this. CDR3 amino acids: CASSRHQRYEQYF. CDR3 in DNA: TGCGCCAGCAGTCGGCACCAGCGCTACGAGCAGTACTTC. V gene TRBV6-5 combines with J gene TRBJ2-7; D ambiguous. The CDR3 is 13 residues long. The V gene's germline CDR1 is MNHEY and CDR2 SVGAGI.

In its sample, this clonotype was seen a few times. J is TRBJ2-7 and V is TRBV7-2, with 9 bases lining up with TRBD2. The germline gives CDR1 SGHTA, CDR2 FQGNSA. This CDR3 region has 14 residues. V shed 5 bases and J 6 bases; nucleotides not matched to a gene: 8. In nucleotides, the CDR3 is TGTGCCAGCAGCCGGACTAGCGAATATTTCGAGCAGTACTTC. Protein: CASSRTSEYFEQYF.

This clonotype was counted a few times. This chain connects TRBV12-3 or TRBV12-4 to TRBJ2-1; 13 nucleotides agree with TRBD2. The CDR3 is 15 amino acids. V gave up 4 bases and J gave up 7 bases; unmatched junction bases: 4. CDR3 nucleotide sequence: TGTGCCAGCAGTTCCCCGGGACTAGCGGGGAATGAGCAGTTCTTC. Translation: CASSSPGLAGNEQFF.

This clonotype has a handful of counts. The chain has TRBV4-3 and TRBJ2-3; D uncertain. The germline CDR1 and CDR2 sequences are LGHNA and YSLEER. The CDR3 sequence is 17 residues long. Trimming took 0 bases from V and 1 from J, leaving 14 bases between them. CDR3: CASSQDAAPSRTDTQYF. For the CDR3, the DNA is TGCGCCAGCAGCCAAGATGCAGCCCCGTCTCGCACAGATACGCAGTATTTT.

V gene TRBV7-9 combines with J gene TRBJ2-5, with D unresolved. Germline assignment: CDR1 SEHNR and CDR2 FQNEAQ (reference sequence). V dropped 1 base and J dropped 1 base, with 7 bases sitting between them. This CDR3 has 14 residues. In DNA, the CDR3 is TGTGCCAGCAGCTTAGGGGTCTCCCAAGAGACCCAGTACTTC. Translated: CASSLGVSQETQYF. Full variable domain (remainder filled in from reference TRBV7-9 and TRBJ2-5): DTGVSQNPRHKITKRGQNVTFRCDPISEHNRLYWYRQTLGQGPEFLTYFQNEAQLEKSRLLSDRFSAERPKGSFSTLEIQRTEQGDSAMYLCASSLGVSQETQYFGPGTRLLVL.

The V gene is TRBV7-9, the J gene TRBJ2-7, with TRBD2 matching over 11 bases. Trimming at V came to 5 bases and at J to 6 bases, leaving 18 bases not matched to a gene. Germline V CDR1 and CDR2: SEHNR, FQNEAQ (reference sequence). The CDR3 is 18 residues long. CDR3 amino acids: CASSAGYGPGLAAGEQYF. The CDR3, as DNA: TGTGCCAGCAGCGCGGGGTATGGCCCGGGACTAGCGGCCGGCGAGCAGTACTTC.

This clonotype showed up just a few times. The gene calls are TRBV9 and TRBJ2-1; 9 positions agree with TRBD1. There are 18 residues in the CDR3. V was pared by 3 bases and J by 1 base, with 11 bases of the junction left unmatched. CDR1 SGDLS and CDR2 YYNGEE come from the germline V gene. CDR3 sequence reads: CASSAPSGTGNSYNEQFF. The DNA of the CDR3 is TGTGCCAGCAGCGCACCATCCGGGACAGGGAATTCCTACAATGAGCAGTTCTTC.

As for this clonotype: A read error may account for a junction end that differs from germline. This sequence joins TRBV7-6 and TRBJ2-3, with TRBD2 identical over 12 bases. The CDR3 covers 13 residues. Per the germline V gene, CDR1 is SGHVS and CDR2 is FNYEAQ. CDR3 bases: TGTGCCAGCAGGGCTAGCGGGGGGGCCATGCTAGATTTT. Encoded protein: CASRASGGAMLDF.

This clonotype has only a few counts. This chain joins TRBV7-2 and TRBJ2-5; no definite D call. Trimming shortened V by 4 bases and J by 5 bases, and 11 bases separated the two germline ends. The CDR3 loop spans 13 amino acids. Germline V gene data show CDR1 as SGHTA and CDR2 as FQGNSA. The CDR3 sequence: CASSSLMVETQYF. The DNA of the CDR3 is TGTGCCAGCAGCTCCTTGATGGTGGAGACCCAGTACTTC.

V and J are TRBV6-5 and TRBJ2-3, with 11 bases that match TRBD1. The germline gives CDR1 MNHEY, CDR2 SVGAGI. With 8 bases clipped from V and 5 bases from J, the junction kept 9 bases outside the gene matches. The CDR3 covers 15 residues. CDR3 residues: CASGSRTGGEDTQYF. The CDR3, as DNA: TGTGCCAGCGGGTCGCGGACAGGGGGCGAAGATACGCAGTATTTT.

This clonotype came up many times. DNA of the CDR3: TGTGCCAGCAGTCTGTCGGGGGAAGAGACCCAGTACTTC. This translates into CASSLSGEETQYF. This rearrangement joins TRBV12-3 or TRBV12-4 to TRBJ2-5, with D possibly TRBD2 on 6 matching bases. V gave up 5 bases and J gave up 3 bases, with 10 bases separating them. The CDR3 loop spans 13 amino acids.

Only one count was recorded for this clonotype. The V gene is TRBV7-6, the J gene TRBJ2-7, with a weak D call TRBD2 (6 bases). The germline V and J ends were trimmed by 1 base and 0 bases, with 16 bases remaining between them. The CDR3 contains 17 residues. CDR1 SGHVS and CDR2 FNYEAQ come from the germline V gene. The CDR3 region is CASSLGTGGVGSYEQYF. The CDR3 coding sequence is TGTGCCAGCAGCTTAGGAACGGGCGGGGTTGGCTCCTACGAGCAGTACTTC.

This clonotype was seen a few times. The rearrangement joins TRBV7-6 to TRBJ2-1, with 9 bases fitting TRBD2. Germline assignment: CDR1 SGHVS and CDR2 FNYEAQ. The CDR3 contains 17 residues. J was trimmed by 5 bases and V by 1 base; bases with no gene match: 9. The CDR3 nucleotides are TGTGCCAGCAGCTTAGGTACTCGACTAGCGGAGAACAATGAGCAGTTCTTC. Its protein product is CASSLGTRLAENNEQFF.

The chain couples TRBV11-1 to TRBJ1-1; no clear D. The CDR3 has 13 residues. Germline values: CDR1 SGHAT, CDR2 FQDESV (reference sequence). V was trimmed by 3 bases and J by 5 bases, leaving 10 bases between them. The CDR3 loop is CASSFGERTEAFF. The CDR3 DNA reads TGTGCCAGCAGCTTCGGGGAGAGGACTGAAGCTTTCTTT.

This clonotype appeared a few times. V and J are TRBV12-3 or TRBV12-4 and TRBJ1-5, with a weak D call TRBD1 (6 bases). The germline V and J ends were trimmed by 6 bases and 7 bases, with 19 bases remaining between them. This CDR3 spans 15 amino acids. The chain's CDR3 is CASSPGTLIAQPQHF. In DNA, the CDR3 is TGTGCCAGCAGCCCTGGGACACTGATCGCACAGCCCCAGCATTTT.